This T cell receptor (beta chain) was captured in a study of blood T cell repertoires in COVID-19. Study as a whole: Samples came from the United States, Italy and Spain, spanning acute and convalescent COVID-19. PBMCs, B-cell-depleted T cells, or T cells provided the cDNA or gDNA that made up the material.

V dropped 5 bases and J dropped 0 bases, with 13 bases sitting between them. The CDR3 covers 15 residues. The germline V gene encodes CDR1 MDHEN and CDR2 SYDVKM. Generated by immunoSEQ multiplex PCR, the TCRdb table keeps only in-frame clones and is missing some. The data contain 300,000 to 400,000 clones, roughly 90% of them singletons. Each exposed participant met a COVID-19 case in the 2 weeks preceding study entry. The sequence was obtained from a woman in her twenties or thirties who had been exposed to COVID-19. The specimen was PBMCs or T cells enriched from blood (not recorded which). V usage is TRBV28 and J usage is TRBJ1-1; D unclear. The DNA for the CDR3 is TGTGCCAGCAGTCCCCCCCAGTACATGAACACTGAAGCTTTCTTT. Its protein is CASSPPQYMNTEAFF. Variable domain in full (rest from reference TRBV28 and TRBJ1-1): DVKVTQSSRYLVKRTGEKVFLECVQDMDHENMFWYRQDPGLGLRLIYFSYDVKMKEKGDIPEGYSVSREKKERFSLILESASTNQTSMYLCASSPPQYMNTEAFFGQGTRLTVV.